Presented here are 31 T cell receptor beta chains from one specimen sequenced in a study of T cells in localized non-small cell lung cancer. Assay: immunoSEQ multiplex PCR; the TCRdb copy retains only in-frame clones and omits some. Among about 26,000 clones listed, approximately 84% were seen once. The input for sequencing was peripheral blood, taken before any cancer treatment. The receptor source for this set is a man aged 40 to 70 with stage III squamous cell lung carcinoma.

This rearrangement joins TRBV10-2 to TRBJ2-1; 7 positions agree with TRBD2. The ends lost 9 bases at V and 7 bases at J; junction bases unmatched: 18. The CDR3 totals 16 residues. The germline V gene has CDR1 WSHSY and CDR2 SAAADI. This chain's CDR3 is CASLTSVLRTGNEQFF. CDR3 nucleotides: TGCGCCAGTCTAACTAGCGTACTTCGGACGGGGAATGAGCAGTTCTTC.

The chain is built from TRBV6-1 and TRBJ1-5; D may be TRBD1 (6 bases). Looked up from germline, CDR1 is MNHNS and CDR2 is SASEGT. With 3 bases removed from V and 3 bases from J, the gap between germline ends came to 15 bases. The CDR3 has 16 residues. The CDR3 is CASSESLSGANQPQHF. The CDR3 region has the DNA TGTGCCAGCAGTGAGAGTCTATCGGGGGCCAATCAGCCCCAGCATTTT.

The chain recombines TRBV6-1 with TRBJ2-5; D unresolved. CDR3 size: 16 residues. The germline gives CDR1 MNHNS, CDR2 SASEGT. The V and J ends lost 1 base and 4 bases respectively, with 16 bases between them. CDR3 DNA: TGTGCCAGCAGTGAAGGGGCGAGACCGAGCAGAGAGACCCAGTACTTC. Encoded protein: CASSEGARPSRETQYF.

The CDR3 here is CASSVLPAPQETQYF. The DNA for the CDR3 is TGTGCCAGCTCAGTCTTGCCGGCCCCACAGGAGACCCAGTACTTC. V is TRBV18 and J is TRBJ2-5; D gene unclear. The V end lost 5 bases, the J end lost 5 bases, and 18 bases lay between the germline ends. Per germline, CDR1 KGHSH and CDR2 LQKENI. CDR3 size: 15 residues.

V and J are TRBV4-2 and TRBJ2-1, with a tentative D call TRBD1 (5 bases). V lost 1 base and J 10 bases, leaving 8 bases between the germline ends. The CDR3 extends over 12 amino acids. Per germline, CDR1 LGHNA and CDR2 YNFKEQ. The CDR3 sequence is CASSQGGLEQFF. In DNA form, the CDR3 reads TGTGCCAGCAGCCAAGGGGGCCTCGAGCAGTTCTTC.

V usage is TRBV7-2 and J usage is TRBJ1-6; 9 bases are shared with TRBD1. The CDR3 runs to 13 residues. Germline loops: CDR1 SGHTA, CDR2 FQGNSA. With 5 bases clipped from V and 8 bases from J, the junction kept 1 base outside the gene matches. Written as DNA, the CDR3 is TGTGCCAGCAGCCGGGACAGGGATTCACCCCTCCACTTT. It codes for CASSRDRDSPLHF.

The V gene is TRBV6-6, the J gene TRBJ2-7; no clear D. Deletions cut 6 bases from V and 2 bases from J, with 17 bases between. CDR1 is MNHNY and CDR2 is SVGAGI in the germline V gene (reference sequence). This CDR3 is built from 15 residues. The CDR3 reads CASSLSAGYTYEQYF. The DNA for the CDR3 is TGTGCCAGCAGCCTCTCGGCAGGCTACACCTACGAGCAGTACTTC.

The rearrangement links TRBV5-1 to TRBJ1-1; D unclear. The length of the CDR3 is 11 residues. Trimming took off 2 bases at V and 2 bases at J, with 1 base between the two ends. The V gene's germline CDR1 is SGHRS and CDR2 YFSETQ. CDR3 region: CASSFNTEAFF. The CDR3 DNA follows: TGCGCCAGCAGCTTTAACACTGAAGCTTTCTTT.

The chain carries TRBV5-6 and TRBJ1-6, with D perhaps TRBD1 (5 bases). The CDR3 is 15 residues long. CDR1 and CDR2 from the germline V gene are SGHDT and YYEEEE. V lost 4 bases and J 5 bases, leaving 13 bases between the germline ends. DNA for the CDR3: TGTGCCAGCAGCCCCTGGGACCTTAATAATTCACCCCTCCACTTT. It is translated as CASSPWDLNNSPLHF.

The chain is built from TRBV5-4 and TRBJ1-2, with no clear D. Trimming pared 0 bases from V and 8 bases from J, leaving 11 bases between. The CDR3 extends over 13 amino acids. Germline values: CDR1 SGHNT, CDR2 YYREEE (reference sequence). DNA for the CDR3: TGTGCCAGCAGCTTGGTTACAGTGAGAGGCTACACCTTC. Amino acids: CASSLVTVRGYTF.

CDR3: CASSSTEEAYNEQFF. The CDR3 coding sequence is TGTGCCAGCAGCTCCACGGAGGAGGCCTACAATGAGCAGTTCTTC. The chain carries TRBV5-4 and TRBJ2-1, with a possible D match to TRBD2 (5 bases). The V end was cut by 3 bases, the J end by 2 bases, with 12 bases between. Germline lookup yields CDR1 SGHNT and CDR2 YYREEE (reference sequence). The CDR3 contains 15 residues.

V and J are TRBV5-4 and TRBJ2-3; 9 bases agree with TRBD2. V trimming: 0 bases; J trimming: 5 bases; junction bases outside the gene matches: 4. CDR3 length equals 15 residues. Germline-derived CDR1 and CDR2 are SGHNT and YYREEE (reference sequence). CDR3: CASSLEVREGDTQYF. DNA for the CDR3: TGTGCCAGCAGCTTGGAGGTGCGGGAGGGAGATACGCAGTATTTT.

The chain uses TRBV6-5 and TRBJ2-1; D not resolved. This CDR3 spans 15 amino acids. In germline, CDR1 is MNHEY, CDR2 SVGAGI. The V end lost 5 bases, the J end lost 0 bases, and 11 bases lay between the germline ends. CDR3 residues: CASSQDWGSYNEQFF. The CDR3 region has the DNA TGTGCCAGCAGTCAAGATTGGGGCTCCTACAATGAGCAGTTCTTC.

This chain links TRBV19 with TRBJ1-5; TRBD1 might be the D (5 bases). This CDR3 comprises 14 residues. Germline V gene lookup returns CDR1 LNHDA and CDR2 SQIVND (reference sequence). V was clipped by 5 bases and J by 3 bases, with 11 bases between them. Written as DNA, the CDR3 is TGTGCCAGTAGTCCCCGAGGGGCCAATCAGCCCCAGCATTTT. Its protein product is CASSPRGANQPQHF.

V and J are TRBV7-6 and TRBJ2-7; 15 bases line up with TRBD2. CDR3 length equals 19 residues. The germline V gene has CDR1 SGHVS and CDR2 FNYEAQ. Trimming at V came to 2 bases and at J to 0 bases, leaving 8 bases not matched to a gene. In DNA form, the CDR3 reads TGTGCCAGCAGCTTAATCTATGGGGGACTAGCGGGAGGCTCCTACGAGCAGTACTTC. This translates into CASSLIYGGLAGGSYEQYF.

The CDR3 coding sequence is TGTGCCAGCAGCGTAGCGGCAGAGAACAATGAGCAGTTCTTC. Translation gives CASSVAAENNEQFF. This chain joins TRBV9 and TRBJ2-1, with D unclear. Germline lookup yields CDR1 SGDLS and CDR2 YYNGEE. This CDR3 spans 14 amino acids. Trimming shortened V by 0 bases and J by 5 bases, and 9 bases separated the two germline ends.

The chain employs TRBV5-4 and TRBJ1-1, with 7 bases lining up with TRBD1. The CDR3 is 13 residues long. Unmatched junction bases numbered 6, after V lost 3 bases and J lost 7 bases. Germline CDR1 is SGHNT and CDR2 is YYREEE (reference sequence). The CDR3 coding sequence is TGTGCCAGCAGCTCCAGACAGGGTTTTGAAGCTTTCTTT. Protein product: CASSSRQGFEAFF.

V and J are TRBV2 and TRBJ1-6; D not certain. Between the trimmed V and J ends, which lost 2 bases and 1 base, there was a span of 9 bases. Germline-derived CDR1 and CDR2 are SNHLY and FYNNEI. The CDR3 is 16 residues long. CDR3 DNA: TGTGCCAGCAGTGAAATACGGGAGTCCTATAATTCACCCCTCCACTTT. Its protein is CASSEIRESYNSPLHF.

The chain carries TRBV19 and TRBJ2-3; no firm D call. V lost 7 bases to trimming and J lost 6 bases, with 14 bases between them. Germline CDR1 LNHDA, CDR2 SQIVND (reference sequence). This CDR3 region has 13 residues. CDR3 coding DNA: TGTGCCAGTAATCGGATAGACGGGGATACGCAGTATTTT. Translation: CASNRIDGDTQYF.

The rearrangement joins TRBV27 to TRBJ1-1; D is ambiguous. The CDR3 has 14 amino acids. Germline CDR1 MNHEY, CDR2 SMNVEV (reference sequence). Between the trimmed V and J ends, which lost 4 bases and 4 bases, there was a span of 13 bases. The CDR3: CASSSWQDGTEAFF. CDR3 nucleotide sequence: TGTGCCAGCAGTTCCTGGCAGGATGGCACTGAAGCTTTCTTT.

This chain joins TRBV10-3 and TRBJ1-3; D gene ambiguous. Trimming pared 10 bases from V and 0 bases from J, leaving 10 bases between. This CDR3 comprises 13 residues. Germline V gene data show CDR1 as ENHRY and CDR2 as SYGVKD. The CDR3 nucleotides are TGTGCCACCCGACTCAGCTCTGGAAACACCATATATTTT. Translation: CATRLSSGNTIYF.

This clone occurred once. The V and J genes are TRBV19 and TRBJ2-2; D unclear. This CDR3 contains 13 residues. V dropped 8 bases and J dropped 1 base, with 8 bases sitting between them. Germline lookup yields CDR1 LNHDA and CDR2 SQIVND (reference sequence). The CDR3 protein is CASRKQNTGELFF. The CDR3 region has the DNA TGTGCCAGTCGTAAACAGAACACCGGGGAGCTGTTTTTT.

The rearrangement uses TRBV2 and TRBJ2-1; D is unclear. The CDR3 totals 17 residues. Trimming pared 0 bases from V and 0 bases from J, leaving 12 bases between. Germline values: CDR1 SNHLY, CDR2 FYNNEI. CDR3 sequence reads: CASSEAHFFSSYNEQFF. In DNA form, the CDR3 reads TGTGCCAGCAGTGAAGCTCACTTCTTTAGCTCCTACAATGAGCAGTTCTTC.

The V call is TRBV5-1, the J call TRBJ1-1; D possibly corresponds to TRBD1 (6 bases). Germline V gene data show CDR1 as SGHRS and CDR2 as YFSETQ. V lost 2 bases and J lost 4, with 21 bases in between. CDR3 length equals 17 residues. The CDR3 DNA reads TGCGCCAGCAGCTTATCCCCCCCGGACAGACTCGCCACTGAAGCTTTCTTT. As protein: CASSLSPPDRLATEAFF.

The chain carries TRBV19 and TRBJ1-5; D gene uncertain. From germline, CDR1 is LNHDA and CDR2 SQIVND (reference sequence). The CDR3 covers 13 residues. V was cut by 6 bases and J by 4 bases, with 10 bases left in between. As DNA, the CDR3 is TGTGCCAGTAGCTCAGTCCCTAATCAGCCCCAGCATTTT. Protein: CASSSVPNQPQHF.

J is TRBJ2-2 and V is TRBV11-3; D uncertain. The germline gives CDR1 SGHNT, CDR2 YENEEA. Trimming cost V 8 bases and J 3 bases, with 10 bases left between them. The CDR3 has 13 amino acids. In DNA, the CDR3 is TGTGCCAGCGGACGACGGGACACCGGGGAGCTGTTTTTT. Amino acids: CASGRRDTGELFF.

The count of this clone is one. The sample has other DNA sequences that encode this CDR3 too. J is TRBJ1-5 and V is TRBV5-6; TRBD1 agrees at 8 bases. Germline loops: CDR1 SGHDT, CDR2 YYEEEE. Trimming cost V 4 bases and J 3 bases; bases outside gene matches: 15. The CDR3 spans 18 residues. CDR3 bases: TGTGCCAGCAGCCTCGGTGGGTCTACAGGGGGTCACAATCAGCCCCAGCATTTT. Amino acid sequence: CASSLGGSTGGHNQPQHF. The whole variable domain, remainder taken from reference TRBV5-6 and TRBJ1-5, is DAGVTQSPTHLIKTRGQQVTLRCSPKSGHDTVSWYQQALGQGPQFIFQYYEEEERQRGNFPDRFSGHQFPNYSSELNVNALLLGDSALYLCASSLGGSTGGHNQPQHFGDGTRLSIL.

The rearrangement links TRBV4-1 to TRBJ2-1, with D unclear. Germline CDR1 MGHRA, CDR2 YSYEKL. V was pared by 5 bases and J by 3 bases, with 8 bases between. The CDR3 is 13 residues long. CDR3 region: CASSAMDYNEQFF. CDR3 DNA sequence: TGCGCCAGCAGCGCGATGGACTACAATGAGCAGTTCTTC.

V gene TRBV7-2 combines with J gene TRBJ2-2; D remains unclear. Germline V gene data show CDR1 as SGHTA and CDR2 as FQGNSA. V was clipped by 5 bases and J by 3 bases, with 7 bases between them. CDR3 length: 13 residues. CDR3 region: CASSRDYTGELFF. CDR3 bases: TGTGCCAGCAGCCGCGACTACACCGGGGAGCTGTTTTTT.

This chain uses TRBV29-1 with TRBJ2-3, with 10 bases identical to TRBD1. The trim removed 7 bases at V and 4 bases at J, leaving 5 bases unmatched. This CDR3 is built from 13 residues. CDR1 is SQVTM, CDR2 ANQGSEA, per germline. The CDR3 DNA reads as TGCAGCGCGGGACAGGGGAATGCAGATACGCAGTATTTT. It yields the protein CSAGQGNADTQYF.

The J gene is TRBJ1-1, the V gene TRBV18, with unresolved D. Germline V lookup: CDR1 KGHSH, CDR2 LQKENI. This CDR3 is 13 amino acids long. The V end was cut by 2 bases, the J end by 5 bases, with 9 bases between. The CDR3 bases are TGTGCCAGCTCACCAGGTGCACGGACTGAAGCTTTCTTT. Protein sequence: CASSPGARTEAFF.